A single sample is the source of the 13 T cell receptor beta chains below, sequenced in a study of blood T cell repertoires in COVID-19. Clones were read by immunoSEQ multiplex PCR, and TCRdb kept only the in-frame ones, dropping some. The sample yields 300,000 to 450,000 clones, roughly 90% seen once. Sequencing was carried out using peripheral blood. The receptors were gathered from a woman aged 55-70 years with COVID-19, enrolled during active disease.

The V and J genes are TRBV7-2 and TRBJ2-7; perhaps TRBD1 as D (5 bases). Germline CDR1 SGHTA, CDR2 FQGNSA. Trimming cost V 5 bases and J 3 bases, with 11 bases left between them. The CDR3 runs 13 residues. The CDR3 protein is CASSRGLFYEQYF. The CDR3 DNA follows: TGTGCCAGCAGCAGGGGTCTGTTCTACGAGCAGTACTTC.

The rearrangement joins TRBV15 to TRBJ1-5; TRBD1 might be the D (5 bases). CDR1 is LNHNV and CDR2 is YYDKDF in the germline V gene (reference sequence). CDR3 length: 15 amino acids. Trimming removed 1 base from V and 3 bases from J, with 10 bases in between. CDR3 nucleotide sequence: TGTGCCACCAGCAGAGCAGGGATTCCCAATCAGCCCCAGCATTTT. Translated, it gives CATSRAGIPNQPQHF.

V gene TRBV24-1 combines with J gene TRBJ1-2; 8 bases line up with TRBD1. The CDR3 length is 14 residues. Per the germline V gene, CDR1 is KGHDR and CDR2 is SFDVKD. Trimming cost V 4 bases and J 4 bases; bases outside gene matches: 4. CDR3 sequence (DNA): TGTGCCACCAGTGACTACGGGACAGGCTATGGCTACACCTTC. This encodes CATSDYGTGYGYTF.

This chain uses TRBV18 with TRBJ2-7, with 9 positions matching TRBD2. Germline trimming cut 3 bases from V and 3 bases from J; bases unmatched to any gene: 6. The CDR3 is made up of 15 amino acids. Germline CDR1 is KGHSH and CDR2 is LQKENI. The CDR3 DNA reads as TGTGCCAGCTCACCGTTACCTAGCGGGAACTACGAGCAGTACTTC. It specifies CASSPLPSGNYEQYF. The full variable domain, in which reference TRBV18 and TRBJ2-7 provide the parts outside the CDR3, is NAGVMQNPRHLVRRRGQEARLRCSPMKGHSHVYWYRQLPEEGLKFMVYLQKENIIDESGMPKERFSAEFPKEGPSILRIQQVVRGDSAAYFCASSPLPSGNYEQYFGPGTRLTVT.

The sample holds a few counts of this clone. The chain combines TRBV7-9 with TRBJ2-5, with TRBD2 as a possible D gene (6 bases). The CDR3 sequence is 13 residues long. The V gene's germline CDR1 is SEHNR and CDR2 FQNEAQ (reference sequence). The V end was cut by 8 bases, the J end by 14 bases, with 24 bases between. CDR3 loop: CASGPDWGEPRYF. The DNA for the CDR3 is TGTGCCAGCGGACCTGATTGGGGGGAGCCCCGATACTTC.

V usage is TRBV11-2 and J usage is TRBJ2-3; 10 nucleotides line up with TRBD2. J gave up 5 bases and V 0 bases, and 8 bases lay outside the gene matches. Germline V gene sequence: CDR1 SGHAT, CDR2 FQNNGV. This CDR3 region has 17 residues. The CDR3, as DNA: TGTGCCAGCAGCTTAGATCGTCCTAGCGGGGGCAGAGATACGCAGTATTTT. This encodes CASSLDRPSGGRDTQYF.

This chain connects TRBV7-3 to TRBJ2-7; no definite D call. The CDR3 is made up of 13 amino acids. CDR1 and CDR2 (germline): SGHTA, FQGTGA. The V and J ends lost 2 bases and 3 bases respectively, with 8 bases between them. In nucleotides, the CDR3 is TGTGCCAGCAGCTTAGGCCCTCTCTACGAGCAGTACTTC. Its translation is CASSLGPLYEQYF.

The rearrangement joins TRBV6-5 to TRBJ2-1; TRBD2 might be the D (7 bases). The length of the CDR3 is 15 residues. Germline CDR1 and CDR2: MNHEY and SVGAGI. The V end lost 2 bases, the J end lost 1 base, and 9 bases lay between the germline ends. CDR3 loop: CASSYGGASYNEQFF. DNA for the CDR3: TGTGCCAGCAGTTACGGGGGGGCATCCTACAATGAGCAGTTCTTC.

The V call is TRBV30, the J call TRBJ1-2; D might be TRBD1 (5 bases). Trimming cost V 8 bases and J 2 bases, with 18 bases left between them. The CDR3 sequence is 14 residues long. CDR1 is GTSNPN, CDR2 SVGIG, per germline (reference sequence). This CDR3 reads CAGQGGWGNYGYTF. As DNA, the CDR3 is TGTGCCGGCCAGGGAGGTTGGGGCAACTATGGCTACACCTTC.

This chain uses TRBV6-5 with TRBJ2-1, with TRBD2 matching over 9 bases. The junction had 3 bases not matched to a gene; V was cut back by 7 bases and J by 2 bases. The CDR3 is made up of 14 amino acids. Looked up from germline, CDR1 is MNHEY and CDR2 is SVGAGI. The DNA for the CDR3 is TGTGCCAGCAATGGCGGGGGGGCCTACAATGAGCAGTTCTTC. Amino acid sequence: CASNGGGAYNEQFF.

V usage is TRBV7-8 and J usage is TRBJ1-6, with D unresolved. Trimming took off 4 bases at V and 0 bases at J, with 16 bases between the two ends. The CDR3 spans 18 residues. Looked up from germline, CDR1 is SGHVS and CDR2 is FQNEAQ. The CDR3 coding sequence is TGTGCCAGCAGCTCAGTCATTTTAGGACTCTCCTATAATTCACCCCTCCACTTT. It specifies CASSSVILGLSYNSPLHF.

The CDR3 spells CASSQLFSTGGEAFF. Here the CDR3 DNA reads TGTGCCAGCAGCCAACTCTTTTCGACTGGGGGGGAAGCTTTCTTT. The chain recombines TRBV7-9 with TRBJ1-1; D may be TRBD1 (5 bases). V lost 5 bases and J lost 8, with 21 bases in between. The CDR3 consists of 15 residues. Germline-derived CDR1 and CDR2 are SEHNR and FQNEAQ (reference sequence).

Regarding this clone: Other nucleotide sequences from this sample produce the same CDR3. The rearrangement links TRBV28 to TRBJ2-7; TRBD2 might be the D (6 bases). With 2 bases removed from V and 4 bases from J, the gap between germline ends came to 6 bases. The CDR3 is 12 residues long. Germline-derived CDR1 and CDR2 are MDHEN and SYDVKM. This CDR3 is CASSLAGYEQYF. DNA of the CDR3: TGTGCCAGCAGTTTAGCGGGGTACGAGCAGTACTTC.